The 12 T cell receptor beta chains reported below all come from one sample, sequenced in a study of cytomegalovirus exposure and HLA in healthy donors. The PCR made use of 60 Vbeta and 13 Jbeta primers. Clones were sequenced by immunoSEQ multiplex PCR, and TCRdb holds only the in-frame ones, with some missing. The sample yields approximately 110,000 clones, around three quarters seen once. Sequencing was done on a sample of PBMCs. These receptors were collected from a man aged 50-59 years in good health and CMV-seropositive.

CDR3 DNA sequence: TGTGCCAGGTCGACAGGTCCAAGCTATGGCTACACCTTC. Encoded protein: CARSTGPSYGYTF. V usage is TRBV6-1 and J usage is TRBJ1-2; a possible D gene is TRBD1 (6 bases). CDR1 and CDR2 (germline): MNHNS, SASEGT. CDR3 length: 13 amino acids. The ends were cut back, 9 bases at V and 4 bases at J, with 15 bases in the middle.

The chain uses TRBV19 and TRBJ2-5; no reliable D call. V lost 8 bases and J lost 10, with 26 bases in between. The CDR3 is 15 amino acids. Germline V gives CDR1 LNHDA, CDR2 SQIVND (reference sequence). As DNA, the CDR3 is TGTGCCAGTTCAGGCCGTGAAGACACGTACGTGAACCAGTACTTC. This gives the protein CASSGREDTYVNQYF.

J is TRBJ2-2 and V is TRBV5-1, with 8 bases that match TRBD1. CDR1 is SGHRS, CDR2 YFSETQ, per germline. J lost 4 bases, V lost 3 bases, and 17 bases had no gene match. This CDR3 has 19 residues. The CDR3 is CASSSSTQGQGSRTGELFF. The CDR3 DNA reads TGCGCCAGCAGCTCTTCGACTCAAGGACAGGGTTCGCGCACCGGGGAGCTGTTTTTT.

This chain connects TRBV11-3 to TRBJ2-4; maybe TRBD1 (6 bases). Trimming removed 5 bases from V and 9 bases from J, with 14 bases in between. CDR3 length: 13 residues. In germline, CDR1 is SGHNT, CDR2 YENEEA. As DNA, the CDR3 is TGTGCCAGCAGCCGGACAGCCGAAGGCATTCAGTACTTC. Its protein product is CASSRTAEGIQYF.

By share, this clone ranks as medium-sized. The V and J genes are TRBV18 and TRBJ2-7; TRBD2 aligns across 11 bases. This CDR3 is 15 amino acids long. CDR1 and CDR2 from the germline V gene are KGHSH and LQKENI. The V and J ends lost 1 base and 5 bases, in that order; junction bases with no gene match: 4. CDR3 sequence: CASSPLAGGSNEQYF. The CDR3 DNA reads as TGTGCCAGCTCACCACTAGCGGGAGGGAGCAACGAGCAGTACTTC. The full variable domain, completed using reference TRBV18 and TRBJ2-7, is NAGVMQNPRHLVRRRGQEARLRCSPMKGHSHVYWYRQLPEEGLKFMVYLQKENIIDESGMPKERFSAEFPKEGPSILRIQQVVRGDSAAYFCASSPLAGGSNEQYFGPGTRLTVT.

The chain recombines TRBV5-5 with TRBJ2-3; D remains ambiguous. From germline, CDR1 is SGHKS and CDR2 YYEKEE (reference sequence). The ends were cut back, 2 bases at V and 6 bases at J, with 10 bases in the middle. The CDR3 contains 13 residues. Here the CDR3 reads CASSFESPDTQYF. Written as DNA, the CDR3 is TGTGCCAGCAGCTTCGAGAGTCCCGATACGCAGTATTTT.

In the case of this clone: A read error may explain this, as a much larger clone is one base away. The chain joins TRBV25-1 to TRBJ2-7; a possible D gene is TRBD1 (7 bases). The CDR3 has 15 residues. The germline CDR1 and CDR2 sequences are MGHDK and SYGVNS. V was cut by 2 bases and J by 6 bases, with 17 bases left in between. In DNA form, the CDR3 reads TGTGCCAGCAGTGAAGGGAGGACAGGCTTTCCCGAGCAGTACTTC. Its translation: CASSEGRTGFPEQYF.

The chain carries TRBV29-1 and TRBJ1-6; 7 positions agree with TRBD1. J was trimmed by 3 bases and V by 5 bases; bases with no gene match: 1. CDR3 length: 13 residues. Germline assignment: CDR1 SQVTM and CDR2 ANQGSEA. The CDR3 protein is CSVRDSYNSPLHF. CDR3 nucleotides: TGCAGCGTTCGGGACAGCTATAATTCACCCCTCCACTTT.

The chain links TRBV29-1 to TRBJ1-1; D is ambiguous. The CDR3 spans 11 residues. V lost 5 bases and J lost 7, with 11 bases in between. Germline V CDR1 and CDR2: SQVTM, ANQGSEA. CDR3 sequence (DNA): TGCAGCGTTTGGGAGACTGGTGAAGCTTTCTTT. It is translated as CSVWETGEAFF.

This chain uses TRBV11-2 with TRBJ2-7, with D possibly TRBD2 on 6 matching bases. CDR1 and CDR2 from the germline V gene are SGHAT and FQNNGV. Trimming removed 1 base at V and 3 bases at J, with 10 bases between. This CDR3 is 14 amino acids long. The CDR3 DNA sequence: TGTGCCAGCAGCTTAGGATTAGCGGTCTACGAGCAGTACTTC. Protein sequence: CASSLGLAVYEQYF.

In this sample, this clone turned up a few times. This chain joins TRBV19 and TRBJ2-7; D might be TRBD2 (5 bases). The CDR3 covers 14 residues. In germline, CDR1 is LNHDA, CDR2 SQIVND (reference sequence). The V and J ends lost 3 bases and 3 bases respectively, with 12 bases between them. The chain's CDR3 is CASSMAGRGYEQYF. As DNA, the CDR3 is TGTGCCAGTAGTATGGCCGGTCGGGGCTACGAGCAGTACTTC.

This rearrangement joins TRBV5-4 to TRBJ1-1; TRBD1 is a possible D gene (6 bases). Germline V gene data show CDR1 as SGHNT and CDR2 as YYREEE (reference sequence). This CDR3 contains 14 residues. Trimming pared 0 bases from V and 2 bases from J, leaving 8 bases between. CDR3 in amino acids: CASSLGGRNTEAFF. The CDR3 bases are TGTGCCAGCAGCTTGGGGGGGCGTAACACTGAAGCTTTCTTT.